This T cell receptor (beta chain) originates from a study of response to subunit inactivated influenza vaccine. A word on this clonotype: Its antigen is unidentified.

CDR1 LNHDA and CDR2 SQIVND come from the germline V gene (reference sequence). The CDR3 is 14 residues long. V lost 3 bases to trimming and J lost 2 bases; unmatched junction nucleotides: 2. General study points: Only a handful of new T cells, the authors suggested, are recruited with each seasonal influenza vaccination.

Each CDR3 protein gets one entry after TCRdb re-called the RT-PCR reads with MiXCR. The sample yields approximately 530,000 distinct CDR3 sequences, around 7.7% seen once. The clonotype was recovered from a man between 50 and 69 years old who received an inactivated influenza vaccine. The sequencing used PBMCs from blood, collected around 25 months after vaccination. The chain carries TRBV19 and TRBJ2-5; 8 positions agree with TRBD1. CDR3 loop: CASSIGQGQETQYF. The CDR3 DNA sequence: TGTGCCAGTAGTATCGGACAGGGTCAAGAGACCCAGTACTTC.